The source of this T cell receptor (beta chain) is a study of shared clonotypes between healthy human individuals (dated by TCRdb to the early 2020s). About the full investigation: The cohort comprised two women and three men aged 18 to 49 years. Blood TCR repertoires of several healthy adults were deeply sequenced to estimate repertoire size and the extent of clonotype sharing between individuals. Per donor, leukapheresis produced somewhere between about 0.94 and 9.5 billion PBMCs. To increase sequencing depth and limit assay-specific biases, different laboratories used diverse techniques to prepare libraries and sequence TCR repertoires.

Remarks on this clone: Its recognized antigen is unknown. Per-nucleotide qualities are absent, and no much larger clonotype sits a single base away.

The CDR3 runs 13 residues from the cysteine to the phenylalanine. Only the CDR3 DNA stays, 39 bases, in frame from base 1. V is pared back by 2 bases and J by 2 bases, with 9 bases lying between the germline termini. CDR1 and CDR2 are read off the germline V gene (reference sequence) as GTSNPN and SVGIG. The donors were healthy, HIV-negative adults with no recently reported acute infections or vaccinations. Only Caucasian adults living in Nashville, Tennessee, USA were represented among the donors. For unsorted samples, approximately 81 million PBMCs were counted, and genomic DNA was extracted using the QIAamp DNA Blood Mini kit. After blood collection by leukapheresis, PBMCs were isolated using Ficoll-Histopaque density gradient centrifugation and then cryopreserved in the vapor phase of liquid nitrogen. Using the deep immunoSEQ assay, multiplex PCR amplified TCR CDR3 regions from genomic DNA. Extracted genomic DNA from each cell subset was distributed evenly across all wells of several immunoSEQ 96-well plates, and each plate was treated as a replicate. Each replicate PCR for unsorted PBMC received about 0.3 ug genomic DNA, equal to about 30,000 T cell genomes. Ten immunoSEQ deep assay plates were used to sequence unsorted PBMC genomic DNA. Purified libraries were measured with a Qubit 3.0 fluorometer, size-checked on a Bioanalyzer 2100, and measured again with the KAPA Library Quantification kit. A separate single-read 150-cycle Illumina NextSeq 550 flow cell was used to sequence each immunoSEQ 96-well plate. In the original analysis: Because the immunoSEQ output included only junctional sequences and no quality scores, the filtering could not be the same as the filtering used for full-length reads. To assign V/J genes and CDR3, sequences were annotated against IMGT germline references using PyIR, a Python wrapper for IgBLAST v1.9. Any read was removed if the V/J assignment was weak (E-value above 1e-6), the CDR3 was missing, or the read contained stop codons, out-of-frame junctions, or ambiguous translated residues. A V3J clonotype was defined by an identical inferred V gene, J gene, and CDR3 amino acid sequence. The percentage overlap between two repertoires was calculated by dividing the number of shared unique clonotypes by the size of the smaller repertoire. RTK rarefaction, the Chao1 estimator, and Recon v2.1 estimates of unobserved clonotypes were used to assess repertoire richness. In TCRdb, the immuneACCESS table is reduced to in-frame sequences with V and J assigned. These tables do not hold every clone; where another copy was compared, an unresolved V gene accounts for under half, and the others remain unexplained. V, J and clone size reflect that table, while D and trimming were determined from the DNA. Across this sample there are fewer than 600,000 clones, with around 78% seen only once. The ten biggest clones cover around 11% of the sample.

Study-wide findings and limitations: Because the study included only a small number of donors, the genetic and exposure-history diversity represented was limited. Pairwise subsampling led to the expectation that sequencing depth would affect the degree of clonotype sharing among donors. Sampling was limited to blood, and TCR repertoires in tissue likely differ from TCR repertoires in blood.

Sequenced sample: PBMCs. This TCR was recovered from a woman aged 40-49 years in good health. Some clones in this sample may be carry-over from other donors' samples. Here the chain combines TRBV30 and TRBJ1-1, with the D gene uncertain. The sequenced DNA: TGTGCCTGGAGTAACAGCCTAAACACTGAAGCTTTCTTT. Its protein reads: CAWSNSLNTEAFF.